This entry lists 3 T cell receptor beta chains sequenced from one sample in a study of CD8 T cells in Susac syndrome. RNA in amounts of about 0.5 to 1 ug was reverse transcribed with random hexamers. TCRdb reprocessed the immunoSEQ multiplex PCR reads with MiXCR, giving one entry per CDR3 protein. This sample yields 400,000 to 550,000 distinct CDR3 sequences, of which approximately 85% are seen a single time; roughly 0.11% belongs to the top ten. Material: CD8+ T cells from PBMCs. These receptors were collected from a human donor with multiple sclerosis.

The rearrangement uses TRBV30 and TRBJ1-3; unclear D gene. The germline gives CDR1 GTSNPN, CDR2 SVGIG (reference sequence). The V and J ends lost 7 bases and 4 bases respectively, with 8 bases between them. This CDR3 is 11 amino acids long. The CDR3 loop reads CALPQGNTIYF. The DNA for the CDR3 is TGTGCCTTGCCTCAGGGAAACACCATATATTTT.

The chain uses TRBV15 and TRBJ1-2; a weak D match, TRBD1 (5 bases). V shed 7 bases and J shed 0 bases, with 9 bases lying between them. The CDR3 runs to 13 residues. Germline V gene sequence: CDR1 LNHNV, CDR2 YYDKDF (reference sequence). CDR3: CATTDRANYGYTF. In DNA form, the CDR3 reads TGTGCCACCACCGACAGAGCTAACTATGGCTACACCTTC.

This clonotype has just one count. The chain is built from TRBV5-4 and TRBJ2-2; D is undetermined. Per the germline V gene, CDR1 is SGHNT and CDR2 is YYREEE (reference sequence). The CDR3 covers 16 residues. V lost 0 bases and J 2 bases, leaving 11 bases between the germline ends. The DNA for the CDR3 is TGTGCCAGCAGCTTGGCAAGTCTCGCCAACACCGGGGAGCTGTTTTTT. This translates into CASSLASLANTGELFF.